Listed below are T cell receptor beta chains from one sample, sequenced in a study of cytomegalovirus exposure and HLA in healthy donors. This table comes from immunoSEQ multiplex PCR, and its TCRdb copy is limited to in-frame clones, with some not included. The sample comprises 150,000 to 200,000 clones, approximately 83% of which are singletons, and about a tenth rests with the top ten. The sequenced material came from PBMCs. Receptors were obtained from a man aged 18 to 35 in good health and CMV-seropositive. The CDR3 runs from the conserved cysteine through the conserved F or W. D genes are given only for firm matches. Expanded clones get a size class; other rows say once, few or many, or leave the size out.

V gene	CDR3 length	D gene	J gene	clone size	CDR3 DNA	CDR3 protein
TRBV10-3	17	-	TRBJ2-7	once	TGTGCCATCAGTGCCAAAGGGGGGGTACCCCTCACCGGCGAGCAGTACTTC	CAISAKGGVPLTGEQYF
TRBV6-5	13	TRBD1	TRBJ1-2	-	TGTGCCAGCAACCAGACAGGGAAGGATGGCTACACCTTC	CASNQTGKDGYTF
TRBV9	15	-	TRBJ2-7	-	TGTGCCAGCAGCGTAGCAGGGACTTCATCCTACGAGCAGTACTTC	CASSVAGTSSYEQYF
TRBV14	14	-	TRBJ2-7	once	TGTGCCAGCAGCCAAGAGAACAGCTACTACGAGCAGTACTTC	CASSQENSYYEQYF
TRBV5-1	14	-	TRBJ2-2	-	TGCGCCAGCAGCTTGGTGGACTCTACCGGGGAGCTGTTTTTT	CASSLVDSTGELFF
TRBV14	14	-	TRBJ2-1	-	TGTGCCAGCAGCCAAAGACTCTCCTACAATGAGCAGTTCTTC	CASSQRLSYNEQFF
TRBV6-5	14	-	TRBJ2-7	-	TGTGCCAGCAGTTACTCCTACAGGACCTACGAGCAGTACTTC	CASSYSYRTYEQYF
TRBV18	15	TRBD2	TRBJ2-3	-	TGTGCCAGCTCACCACCTAGCGGGGGGGGAGATACGCAGTATTTT	CASSPPSGGGDTQYF
TRBV7-9	14	TRBD1	TRBJ1-4	-	TGTGCCAGCACAAACAGGGGGCGGGCGGAAAAACTGTTTTTT	CASTNRGRAEKLFF
TRBV29-1	13	-	TRBJ2-1	-	TGCAGCGTTGAAGGCGGGACCTACAATGAGCAGTTCTTC	CSVEGGTYNEQFF
TRBV9	15	-	TRBJ1-2	-	TGTGCCAGCAGCGTAGACAGGGCGAATAACTATGGCTACACCTTC	CASSVDRANNYGYTF
TRBV15	15	-	TRBJ2-1	once	TGTGCCACCAGCATCTCGGACAGGAGGGGCGATGAGCAGTTCTTC	CATSISDRRGDEQFF
TRBV5-6	15	TRBD1	TRBJ2-7	-	TGTGCCAGCAGCCCATTGCGACAGGGTCCCCACGAGCAGTACTTC	CASSPLRQGPHEQYF
TRBV7-2	12	-	TRBJ2-3	few	TGTGCCAGCAGCCAGAGCACAGATACGCAGTATTTT	CASSQSTDTQYF
TRBV5-1	16	-	TRBJ1-1	-	TGCGCCAGCAGCAAAGCAACAACGGGAGCAAACACTGAAGCTTTCTTT	CASSKATTGANTEAFF
TRBV30	16	TRBD1	TRBJ2-7	-	TGTGCCTGGAGTGTACCCTTGGGGGACAGGCTCTACGAGCAGTACTTC	CAWSVPLGDRLYEQYF